This T cell receptor (beta chain) was retrieved from a study of cytomegalovirus exposure and HLA in healthy donors. Background on the study: The approximately 660 first-cohort repertoires shared a platform with the approximately 110 validation repertoires, as reported in a later analysis.

Profiling relied on immunoSEQ multiplex PCR, and the TCRdb table lists in-frame clones only, not all of them. The repertoire holds 150,000 to 200,000 clones, with approximately 87% as singletons. Germline V gene data show CDR1 as SGHDT and CDR2 as YYEEEE. The CDR3 has 14 residues. Deletions cut 3 bases from V and 1 base from J, with 10 bases between. The receptor was isolated from a woman in her twenties or thirties in good health and CMV-seronegative. Sequenced: PBMCs. The chain carries TRBV5-6 and TRBJ1-1; D gene unclear. The CDR3 loop reads CASSWLTSNTEAFF. DNA for the CDR3: TGTGCCAGCAGCTGGTTGACATCGAACACTGAAGCTTTCTTT.